This TCR beta chain came from a study of breast tumors, draining lymph nodes, adjacent tissues. Study results and caveats: Tumors had less TCR diversity than lymph nodes, more than nontumor tissue. Most tumor T cells seemingly derive from lymph node, then expand in tumor.

On this clonotype: Its matching antigen is unknown.

From the multiplex PCR reads, TCRdb called clonotypes with MiXCR, one entry per CDR3 protein. The sample lists 20,000 to 25,000 distinct CDR3 sequences; approximately 60% were seen once. Sequencing used tumor-adjacent breast tissue. This TCR derives from a female donor with breast cancer. Some clones in this sample may be carry-over from other donors' samples.

The CDR3 here is CATDRGNTGELFF. The CDR3 DNA is TGTGCCACGGACAGGGGGAACACCGGGGAGCTGTTTTTT. The rearrangement uses TRBV10-3 and TRBJ2-2; 9 nucleotides align to TRBD1. Unmatched junction bases numbered 1, after V lost 10 bases and J lost 1 base. The V gene's germline CDR1 is ENHRY and CDR2 SYGVKD. This CDR3 is built from 13 residues.